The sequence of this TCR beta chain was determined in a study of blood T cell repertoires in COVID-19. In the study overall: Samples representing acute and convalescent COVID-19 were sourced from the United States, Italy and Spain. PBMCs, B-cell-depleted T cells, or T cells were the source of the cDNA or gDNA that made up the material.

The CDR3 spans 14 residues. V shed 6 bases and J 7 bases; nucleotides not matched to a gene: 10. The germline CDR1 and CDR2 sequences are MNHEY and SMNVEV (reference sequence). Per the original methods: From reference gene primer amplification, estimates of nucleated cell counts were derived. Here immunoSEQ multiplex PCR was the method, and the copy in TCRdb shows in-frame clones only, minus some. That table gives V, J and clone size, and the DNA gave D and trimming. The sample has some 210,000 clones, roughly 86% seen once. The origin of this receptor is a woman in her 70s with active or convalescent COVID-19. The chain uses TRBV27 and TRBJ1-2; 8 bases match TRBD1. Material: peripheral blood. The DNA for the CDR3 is TGTGCCAGCAGGCGAACGGGGACAGGATCTGGCTACACCTTC. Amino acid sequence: CASRRTGTGSGYTF.